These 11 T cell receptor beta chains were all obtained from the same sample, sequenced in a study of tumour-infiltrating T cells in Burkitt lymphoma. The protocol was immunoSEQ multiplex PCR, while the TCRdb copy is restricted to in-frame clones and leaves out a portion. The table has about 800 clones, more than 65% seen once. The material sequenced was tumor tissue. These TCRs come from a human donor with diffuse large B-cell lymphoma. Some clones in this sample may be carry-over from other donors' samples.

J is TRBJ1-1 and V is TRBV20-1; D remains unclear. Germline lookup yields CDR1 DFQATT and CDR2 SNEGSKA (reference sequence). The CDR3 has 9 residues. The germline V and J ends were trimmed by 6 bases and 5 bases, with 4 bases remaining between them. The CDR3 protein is CSAGTEAFF. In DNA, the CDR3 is TGCAGTGCCGGGACTGAAGCTTTCTTT.

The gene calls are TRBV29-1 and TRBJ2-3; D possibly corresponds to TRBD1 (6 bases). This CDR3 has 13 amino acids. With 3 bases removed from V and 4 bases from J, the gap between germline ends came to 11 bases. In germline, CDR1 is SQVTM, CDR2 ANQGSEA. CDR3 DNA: TGCAGCGTTGAGCCCACAGGGCCAGATACGCAGTATTTT. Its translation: CSVEPTGPDTQYF.

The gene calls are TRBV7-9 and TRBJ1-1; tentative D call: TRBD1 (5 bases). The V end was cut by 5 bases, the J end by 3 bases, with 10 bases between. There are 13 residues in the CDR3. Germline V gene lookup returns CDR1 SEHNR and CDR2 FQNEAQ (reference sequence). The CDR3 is CASSRQGDTEAFF. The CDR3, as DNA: TGTGCCAGCAGCCGCCAGGGTGACACTGAAGCTTTCTTT.

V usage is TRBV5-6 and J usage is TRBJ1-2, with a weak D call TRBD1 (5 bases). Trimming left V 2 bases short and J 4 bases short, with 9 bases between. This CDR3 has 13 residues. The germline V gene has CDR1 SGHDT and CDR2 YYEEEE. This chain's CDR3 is CASSFSGAYGYTF. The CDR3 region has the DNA TGTGCCAGCAGCTTCTCCGGGGCCTATGGCTACACCTTC. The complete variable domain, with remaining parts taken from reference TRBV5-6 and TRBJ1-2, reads DAGVTQSPTHLIKTRGQQVTLRCSPKSGHDTVSWYQQALGQGPQFIFQYYEEEERQRGNFPDRFSGHQFPNYSSELNVNALLLGDSALYLCASSFSGAYGYTFGSGTRLTVV.

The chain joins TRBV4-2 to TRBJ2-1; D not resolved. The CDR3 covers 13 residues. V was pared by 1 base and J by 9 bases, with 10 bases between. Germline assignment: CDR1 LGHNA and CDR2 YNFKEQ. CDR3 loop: CASSQVLRSEQFF. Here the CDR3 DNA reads TGTGCCAGCAGCCAAGTCCTCCGGAGTGAGCAGTTCTTC.

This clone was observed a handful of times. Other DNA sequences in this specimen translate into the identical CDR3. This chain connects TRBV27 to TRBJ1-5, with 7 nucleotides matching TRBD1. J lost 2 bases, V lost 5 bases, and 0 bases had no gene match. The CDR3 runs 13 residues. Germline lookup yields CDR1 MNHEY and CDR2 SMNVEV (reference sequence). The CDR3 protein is CASSGTGNQPQHF. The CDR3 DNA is TGTGCCAGCAGTGGGACAGGCAATCAGCCCCAGCATTTT.

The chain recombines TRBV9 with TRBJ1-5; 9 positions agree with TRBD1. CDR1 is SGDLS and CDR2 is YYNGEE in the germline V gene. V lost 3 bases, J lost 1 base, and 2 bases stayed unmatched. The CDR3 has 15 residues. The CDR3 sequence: CASSATGGSNQPQHF. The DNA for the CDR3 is TGTGCCAGCAGCGCGACAGGGGGGAGCAATCAGCCCCAGCATTTT.

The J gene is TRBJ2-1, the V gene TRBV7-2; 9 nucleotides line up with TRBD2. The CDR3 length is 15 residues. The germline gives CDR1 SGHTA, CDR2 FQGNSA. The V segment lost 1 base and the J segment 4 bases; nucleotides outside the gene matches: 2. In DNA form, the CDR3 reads TGTGCCAGCAGCTTAGGGGGACTAGCTTACAATGAGCAGTTCTTC. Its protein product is CASSLGGLAYNEQFF.

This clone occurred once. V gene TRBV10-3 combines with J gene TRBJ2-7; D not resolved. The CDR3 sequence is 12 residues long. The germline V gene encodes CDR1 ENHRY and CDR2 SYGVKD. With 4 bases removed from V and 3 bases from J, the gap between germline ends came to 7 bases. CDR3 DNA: TGTGCCATCAGTGGGAACTTCTACGAGCAGTACTTC. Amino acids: CAISGNFYEQYF.

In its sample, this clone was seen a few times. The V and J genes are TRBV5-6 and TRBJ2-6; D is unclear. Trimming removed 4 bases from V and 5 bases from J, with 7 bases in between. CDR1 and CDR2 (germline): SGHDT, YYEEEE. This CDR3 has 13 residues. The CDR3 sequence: CASSTIRANVLTF. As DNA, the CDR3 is TGTGCCAGCAGCACTATCCGGGCCAACGTCCTGACTTTC.

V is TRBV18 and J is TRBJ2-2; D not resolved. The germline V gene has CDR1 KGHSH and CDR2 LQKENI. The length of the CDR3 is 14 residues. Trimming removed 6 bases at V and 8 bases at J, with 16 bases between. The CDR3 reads CASSPARSGGELFF. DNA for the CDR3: TGTGCCAGCTCCCCCGCCAGGTCAGGAGGGGAGCTGTTTTTT.